The present TCR beta chain was sequenced within a study of T cell responses to AZD1222 COVID-19 vaccine. Overall study findings and caveats: The repertoires were collected only after the peak T cell response. Spike-specific TCR breadth and depth both grew after two AZD1222 doses.

Libraries were prepared by immunoSEQ multiplex PCR; TCRdb keeps only in-frame clonotypes and omits some of them. Of around 120,000 clones detected, approximately 94% appear once; the ten largest clones hold less than 6%. The CDR3 has 17 amino acids. The germline V gene has CDR1 SGHNT and CDR2 YYREEE (reference sequence). Unmatched junction bases numbered 9, after V lost 0 bases and J lost 4 bases. Of note for this clone: Its antigen is currently unknown.

Second doses that came at about 4 or about 12 weeks were put together. The chain combines TRBV5-4 with TRBJ2-3; 9 nucleotides match TRBD2. Specimen: peripheral blood, collected 28 days after the second AZD1222 dose. This TCR was recovered from an adult who received the AZD1222 COVID-19 vaccine. The CDR3 sequence is CASSLVVAGAGADTQYF. The CDR3 nucleotides are TGTGCCAGCAGCTTGGTAGTAGCGGGAGCTGGTGCAGATACGCAGTATTTT. Based on the CDR3 plus reference TRBV5-4 and TRBJ2-3, the full variable domain is ETGVTQSPTHLIKTRGQQVTLRCSSQSGHNTVSWYQQALGQGPQFIFQYYREEENGRGNFPPRFSGLQFPNYSSELNVNALELDDSALYLCASSLVVAGAGADTQYFGPGTRLTVL.